The clone carrying this T cell receptor (beta chain) was seen at least ten times. Trimming removed 2 bases at V and 7 bases at J, with 24 bases between. The CDR3 is 18 amino acids. Per the germline V gene, CDR1 is MNHEY and CDR2 is SVGAGI. The patients had localized lung adenocarcinoma, a non-small cell subtype. This record comes from a study of CD4 and CD8 cells across lung adenocarcinoma regions. TCRdb reanalysed the PCR reads using MiXCR and keeps one entry per CDR3 protein. This sample has about 20,000 distinct CDR3 sequences, with 50% to 55% found just once. The genes are TRBV6-5 and TRBJ2-1, with a possible D match to TRBD1 (6 bases). Sequencing used CD8+ T cells from the center of a lung tumor. The receptor was derived from a female donor with lung adenocarcinoma. The CD4 and CD8 labels of this study may be unreliable. As DNA, the CDR3 is TGTGCCAGCAGTTACAGGGGTGGGGGCACCTGGATTCGTAATGAGCAGTTCTTC. Protein: CASSYRGGGTWIRNEQFF.